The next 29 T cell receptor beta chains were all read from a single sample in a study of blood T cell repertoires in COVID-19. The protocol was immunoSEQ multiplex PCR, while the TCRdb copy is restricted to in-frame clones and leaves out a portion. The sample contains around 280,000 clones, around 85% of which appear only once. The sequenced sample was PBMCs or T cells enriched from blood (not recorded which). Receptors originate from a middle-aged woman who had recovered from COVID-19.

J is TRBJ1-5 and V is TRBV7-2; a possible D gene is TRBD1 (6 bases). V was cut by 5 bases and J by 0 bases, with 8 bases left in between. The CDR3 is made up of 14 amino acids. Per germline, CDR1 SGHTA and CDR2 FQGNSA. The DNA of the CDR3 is TGTGCCAGCAGCACGGACAGTAGCAATCAGCCCCAGCATTTT. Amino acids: CASSTDSSNQPQHF.

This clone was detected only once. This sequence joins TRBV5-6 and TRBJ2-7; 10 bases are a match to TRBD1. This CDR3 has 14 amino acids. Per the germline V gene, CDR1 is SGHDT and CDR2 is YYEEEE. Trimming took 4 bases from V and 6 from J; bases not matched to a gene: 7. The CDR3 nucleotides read TGTGCCAGCAGCCGGAGACAGGGGGCCGTCGAGCAGTACTTC. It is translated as CASSRRQGAVEQYF.

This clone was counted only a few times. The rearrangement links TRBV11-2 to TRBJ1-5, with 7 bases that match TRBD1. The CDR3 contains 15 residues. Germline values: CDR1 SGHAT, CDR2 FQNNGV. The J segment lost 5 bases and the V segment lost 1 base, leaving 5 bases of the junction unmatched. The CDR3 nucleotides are TGTGCCAGCAGCTTAGGCACAGGGGATTATCAGCCCCAGCATTTT. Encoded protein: CASSLGTGDYQPQHF.

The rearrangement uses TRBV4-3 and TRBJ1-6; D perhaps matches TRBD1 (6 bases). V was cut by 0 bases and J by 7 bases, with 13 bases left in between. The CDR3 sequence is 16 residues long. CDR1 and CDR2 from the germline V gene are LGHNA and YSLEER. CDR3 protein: CASSQDPRTENSPLHF. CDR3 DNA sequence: TGCGCCAGCAGCCAAGATCCGCGGACAGAGAATTCACCCCTCCACTTT.

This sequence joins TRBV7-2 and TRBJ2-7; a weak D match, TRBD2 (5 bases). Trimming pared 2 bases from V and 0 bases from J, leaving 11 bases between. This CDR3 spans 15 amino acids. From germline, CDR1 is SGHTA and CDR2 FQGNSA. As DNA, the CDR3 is TGTGCCAGCAGCTTATCGGGTAGCGTCTCCTACGAGCAGTACTTC. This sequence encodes CASSLSGSVSYEQYF.

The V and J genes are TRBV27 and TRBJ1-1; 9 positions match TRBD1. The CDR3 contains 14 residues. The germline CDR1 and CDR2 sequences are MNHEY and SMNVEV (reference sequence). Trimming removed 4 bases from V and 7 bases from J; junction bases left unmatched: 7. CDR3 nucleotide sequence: TGTGCCAGCAGTTCCGGGACAGGGAAACGTGAAGCTTTCTTT. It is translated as CASSSGTGKREAFF.

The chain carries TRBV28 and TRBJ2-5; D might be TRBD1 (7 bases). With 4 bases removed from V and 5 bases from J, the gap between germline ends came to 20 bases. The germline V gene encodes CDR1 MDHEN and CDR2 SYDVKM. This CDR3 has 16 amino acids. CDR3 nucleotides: TGTGCCAGCAGTTCTCAGGGGGAGGAAGGGATGGAGACCCAGTACTTC. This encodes CASSSQGEEGMETQYF.

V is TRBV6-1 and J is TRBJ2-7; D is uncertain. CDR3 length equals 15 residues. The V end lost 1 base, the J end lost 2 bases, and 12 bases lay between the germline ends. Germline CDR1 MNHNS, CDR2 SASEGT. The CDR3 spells CASSEVPLRTYEQYF. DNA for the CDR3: TGTGCCAGCAGTGAAGTGCCTTTGAGGACCTACGAGCAGTACTTC.

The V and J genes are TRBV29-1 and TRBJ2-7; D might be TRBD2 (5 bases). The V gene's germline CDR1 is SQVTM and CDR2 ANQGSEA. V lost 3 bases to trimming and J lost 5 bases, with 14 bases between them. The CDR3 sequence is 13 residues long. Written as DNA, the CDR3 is TGCAGCGTTGAGGGCCGGGGAGTCCACGAGCAGTACTTC. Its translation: CSVEGRGVHEQYF.

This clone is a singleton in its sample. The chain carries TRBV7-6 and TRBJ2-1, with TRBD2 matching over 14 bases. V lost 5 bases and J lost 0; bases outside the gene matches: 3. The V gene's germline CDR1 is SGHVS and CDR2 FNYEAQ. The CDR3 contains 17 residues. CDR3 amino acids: CASSIGTSGSSYNEQFF. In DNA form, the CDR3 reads TGTGCCAGCAGCATTGGGACTAGCGGGAGCTCCTACAATGAGCAGTTCTTC. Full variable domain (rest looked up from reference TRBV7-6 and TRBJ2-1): GAGVSQSPRYKVTKRGQDVALRCDPISGHVSLYWYRQALGQGPEFLTYFNYEAQQDKSGLPNDRFSAERPEGSISTLTIQRTEQRDSAMYRCASSIGTSGSSYNEQFFGPGTRLTVL.

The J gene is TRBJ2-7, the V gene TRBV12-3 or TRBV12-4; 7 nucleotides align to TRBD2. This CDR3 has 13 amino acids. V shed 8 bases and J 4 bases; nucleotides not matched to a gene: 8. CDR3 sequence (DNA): TGTGCCAGCCTCCCTAGCGGCCAGTACGAGCAGTACTTC. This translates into CASLPSGQYEQYF.

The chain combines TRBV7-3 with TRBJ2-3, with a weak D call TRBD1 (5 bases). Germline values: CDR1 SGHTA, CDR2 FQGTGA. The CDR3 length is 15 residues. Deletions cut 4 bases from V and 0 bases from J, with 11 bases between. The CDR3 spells CASSSRGMSTDTQYF. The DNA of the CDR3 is TGTGCCAGCAGCTCTAGGGGCATGAGCACAGATACGCAGTATTTT.

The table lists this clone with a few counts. CDR3 sequence: CASHRQGDIQYF. CDR3 nucleotides: TGTGCCAGCCACCGACAGGGAGACATTCAGTACTTC. This chain joins TRBV12-3 or TRBV12-4 and TRBJ2-4, with TRBD1 matching 7 bases. Losses at the gene ends were 8 bases for V and 8 bases for J; bases not matched to a gene: 6. The CDR3 has 12 residues.

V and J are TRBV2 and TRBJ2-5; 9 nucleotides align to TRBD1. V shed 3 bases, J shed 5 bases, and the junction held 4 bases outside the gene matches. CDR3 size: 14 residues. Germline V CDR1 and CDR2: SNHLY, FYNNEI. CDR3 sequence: CASSEGTGTETQYF. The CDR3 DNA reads TGTGCCAGCAGTGAGGGGACAGGGACGGAGACCCAGTACTTC.

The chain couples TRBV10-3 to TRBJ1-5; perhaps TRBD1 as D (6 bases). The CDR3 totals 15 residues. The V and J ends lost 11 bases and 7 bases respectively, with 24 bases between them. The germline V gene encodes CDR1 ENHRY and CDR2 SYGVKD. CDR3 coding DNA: TGTGCCGTCCCCCCCCCGAACAGGGTAGGGCAGCCCCAGCATTTT. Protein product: CAVPPPNRVGQPQHF.

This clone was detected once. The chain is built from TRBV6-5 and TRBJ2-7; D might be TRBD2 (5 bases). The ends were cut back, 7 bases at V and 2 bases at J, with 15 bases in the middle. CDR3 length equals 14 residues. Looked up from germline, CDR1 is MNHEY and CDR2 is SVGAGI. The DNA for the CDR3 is TGTGCCAGCAAGGAGGATGGGGTTCCCTACGAGCAGTACTTC. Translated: CASKEDGVPYEQYF.

CDR3 sequence reads: CASSLIEDTEAFF. CDR3 nucleotide sequence: TGTGCCAGCAGCTTAATCGAGGACACTGAAGCTTTCTTT. V usage is TRBV7-9 and J usage is TRBJ1-1; no reliable D call. The CDR3 is made up of 13 amino acids. CDR1 is SEHNR and CDR2 is FQNEAQ in the germline V gene (reference sequence). Trimming left V 2 bases short and J 3 bases short, with 7 bases between.

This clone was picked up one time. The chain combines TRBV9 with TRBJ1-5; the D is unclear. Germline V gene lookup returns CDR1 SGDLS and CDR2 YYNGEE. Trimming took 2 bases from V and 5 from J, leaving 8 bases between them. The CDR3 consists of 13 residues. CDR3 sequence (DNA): TGTGCCAGCAGCGTTAGCTTTGATCAGCCCCAGCATTTT. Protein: CASSVSFDQPQHF.

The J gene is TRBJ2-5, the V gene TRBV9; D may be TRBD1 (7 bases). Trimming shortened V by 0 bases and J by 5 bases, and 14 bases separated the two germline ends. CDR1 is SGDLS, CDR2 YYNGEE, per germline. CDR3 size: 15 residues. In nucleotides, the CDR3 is TGTGCCAGCAGCGTAGCAGGGGGGTCGGTGGAGACCCAGTACTTC. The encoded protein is CASSVAGGSVETQYF.

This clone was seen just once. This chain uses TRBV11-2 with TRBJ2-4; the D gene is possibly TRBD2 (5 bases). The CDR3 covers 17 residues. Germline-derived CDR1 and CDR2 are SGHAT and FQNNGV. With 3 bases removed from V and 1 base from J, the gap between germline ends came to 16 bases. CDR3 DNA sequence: TGTGCCAGCAGCTTGGAACTTGGGGAGTGGGCCAAAAACATTCAGTACTTC. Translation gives CASSLELGEWAKNIQYF.

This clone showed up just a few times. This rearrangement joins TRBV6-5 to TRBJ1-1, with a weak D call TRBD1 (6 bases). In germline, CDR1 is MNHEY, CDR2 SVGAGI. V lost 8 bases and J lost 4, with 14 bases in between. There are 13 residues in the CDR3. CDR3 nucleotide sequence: TGTGCCAGCGGGTTACCAGGGGTCACTGAAGCTTTCTTT. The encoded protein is CASGLPGVTEAFF.

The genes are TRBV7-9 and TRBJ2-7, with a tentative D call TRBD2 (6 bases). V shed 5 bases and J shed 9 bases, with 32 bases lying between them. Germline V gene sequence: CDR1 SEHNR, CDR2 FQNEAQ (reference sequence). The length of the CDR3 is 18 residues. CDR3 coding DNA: TGTGCCAGCAGCCGCATCGCTAAGTGGCGGGGCTCCTCTACGGTGCAGTACTTC. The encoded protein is CASSRIAKWRGSSTVQYF.

The CDR3 spells CASSGTTETQYF. The DNA of the CDR3 is TGTGCCAGCTCCGGGACTACGGAGACCCAGTACTTC. The J gene is TRBJ2-5, the V gene TRBV28; TRBD2 aligns across 7 bases. Germline trimming cut 8 bases from V and 5 bases from J; bases unmatched to any gene: 5. The CDR3 is made up of 12 amino acids. Germline-derived CDR1 and CDR2 are MDHEN and SYDVKM.

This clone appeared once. The CDR3 loop reads CASSLGGGRAGQQFF. CDR3 coding DNA: TGTGCCAGCAGCTTAGGCGGAGGGAGGGCCGGACAGCAGTTCTTC. The V gene is TRBV11-3, the J gene TRBJ2-1; 7 bases agree with TRBD2. Trimming took 1 base from V and 11 from J; bases not matched to a gene: 11. Germline V lookup: CDR1 SGHNT, CDR2 YENEEA. The CDR3 is made up of 15 amino acids. The full variable domain, with the rest looked up from reference TRBV11-3 and TRBJ2-1, is EAGVVQSPRYKIIEKKQPVAFWCNPISGHNTLYWYLQNLGQGPELLIRYENEEAVDDSQLPKDRFSAERLKGVDSTLKIQPAELGDSAVYLCASSLGGGRAGQQFFGPGTRLTVL.

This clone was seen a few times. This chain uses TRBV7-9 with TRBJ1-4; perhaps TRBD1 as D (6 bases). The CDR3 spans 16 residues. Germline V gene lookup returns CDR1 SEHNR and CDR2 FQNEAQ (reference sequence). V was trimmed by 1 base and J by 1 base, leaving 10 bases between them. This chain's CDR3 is CASSLVGGLTNEKLFF. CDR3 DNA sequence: TGTGCCAGCAGCTTAGTAGGGGGTCTAACTAATGAAAAACTGTTTTTT.

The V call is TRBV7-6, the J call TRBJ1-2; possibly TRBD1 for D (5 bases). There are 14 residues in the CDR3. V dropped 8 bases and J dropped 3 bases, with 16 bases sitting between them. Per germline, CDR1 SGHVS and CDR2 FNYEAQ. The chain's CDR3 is CASAPSGGDYGYTF. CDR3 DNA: TGTGCCAGCGCCCCCTCCGGGGGAGACTATGGCTACACCTTC.

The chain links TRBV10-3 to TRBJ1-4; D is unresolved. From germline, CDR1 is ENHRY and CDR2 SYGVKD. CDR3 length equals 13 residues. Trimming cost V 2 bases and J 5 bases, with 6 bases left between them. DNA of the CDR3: TGTGCCATCAGTGAGGTCCAGAATGAAAAACTGTTTTTT. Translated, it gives CAISEVQNEKLFF.

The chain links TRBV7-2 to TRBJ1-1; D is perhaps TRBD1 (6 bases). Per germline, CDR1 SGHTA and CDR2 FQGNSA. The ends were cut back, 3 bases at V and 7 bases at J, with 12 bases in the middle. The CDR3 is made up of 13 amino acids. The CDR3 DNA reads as TGTGCCAGCAGCTTGGGACAACGGGATGAAGCTTTCTTT. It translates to CASSLGQRDEAFF.

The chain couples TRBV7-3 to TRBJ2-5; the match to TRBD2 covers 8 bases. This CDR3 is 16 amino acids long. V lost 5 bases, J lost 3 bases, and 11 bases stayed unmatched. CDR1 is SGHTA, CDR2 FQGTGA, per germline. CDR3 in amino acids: CASSPLGSGMKETQYF. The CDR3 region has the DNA TGTGCCAGCAGCCCCTTAGGTAGCGGGATGAAAGAGACCCAGTACTTC.